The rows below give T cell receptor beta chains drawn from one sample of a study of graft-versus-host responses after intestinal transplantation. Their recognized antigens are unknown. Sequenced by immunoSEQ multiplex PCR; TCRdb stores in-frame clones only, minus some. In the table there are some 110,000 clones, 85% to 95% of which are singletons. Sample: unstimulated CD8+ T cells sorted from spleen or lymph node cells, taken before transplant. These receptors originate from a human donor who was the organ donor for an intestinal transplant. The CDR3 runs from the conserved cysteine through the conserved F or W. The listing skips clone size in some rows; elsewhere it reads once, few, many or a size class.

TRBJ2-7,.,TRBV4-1,CASSKGDSSYEQYF
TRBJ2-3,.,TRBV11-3,CASSFSSGRRDTQYF
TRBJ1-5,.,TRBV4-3,CASSQDRFGVGRRSNQPQHF
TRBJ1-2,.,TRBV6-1,CASSEGVDGIYGYTF
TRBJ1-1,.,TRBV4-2,CASSQAGGEDTEAFF
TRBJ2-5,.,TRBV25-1,CASSEYGGREVTQYF
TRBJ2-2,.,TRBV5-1,CASTPRLDRGLANTGELFF
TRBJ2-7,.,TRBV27,CASSWTYEQYF
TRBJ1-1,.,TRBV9,CASSEDLGTEAFF
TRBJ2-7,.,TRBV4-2,CASSQEQGAGYEQYF
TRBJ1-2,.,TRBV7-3,CASSLTGRSGYTF
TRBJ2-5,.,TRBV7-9,CASGPELEYLKTQYF
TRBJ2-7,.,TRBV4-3,CASSQWNGNEQYF
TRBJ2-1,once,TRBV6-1,CASSDSYGNNEQFF
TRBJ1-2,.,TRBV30,CAWSGQSYGYTF
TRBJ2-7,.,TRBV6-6,CASSYLVGGATYEQYF
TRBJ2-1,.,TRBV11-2,CASSLLAGGPGEQFF
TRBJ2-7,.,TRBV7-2,CASSLPGDGSYEQYF
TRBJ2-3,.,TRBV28,CASRSQGVSTDTQYF
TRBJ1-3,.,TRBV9,CASSVNADSGNTIYF
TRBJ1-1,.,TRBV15,CATSRDRTGNTEAFF
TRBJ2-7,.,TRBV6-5,CASSYTGTSYYEQYF
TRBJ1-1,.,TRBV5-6,CASSPGILNTEAFF
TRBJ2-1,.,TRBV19,CAIKLAESSYNEQFF
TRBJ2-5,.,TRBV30,CAWQSAGGTWETQYF
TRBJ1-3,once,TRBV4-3,CASSQALPETGDLGNTIYF
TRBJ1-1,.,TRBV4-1,CASSQDPMNTEAFF
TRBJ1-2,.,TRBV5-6,CASSLWGYGYTF
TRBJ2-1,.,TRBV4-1,CASSRLAAGSYNEQFF
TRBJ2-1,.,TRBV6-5,CASSYIAGGPNEQFF
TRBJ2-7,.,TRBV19,CASSETGYYEQYF
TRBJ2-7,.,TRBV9,CASSVGGGSNYEQYF
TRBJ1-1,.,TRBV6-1,CASSDRASPNTEAFF
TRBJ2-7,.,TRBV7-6,CASSLGGLAGHEQYF
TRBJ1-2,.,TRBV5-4,CASSHPGKRAEDYGYTF
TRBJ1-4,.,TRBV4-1,CASSQAPGQPNEKLFF
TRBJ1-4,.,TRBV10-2,CASSESGTNEKLFF
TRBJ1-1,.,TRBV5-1,CASSLEGMRWDTEAFF
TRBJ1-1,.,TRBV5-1,CASSDRGRTEAFF
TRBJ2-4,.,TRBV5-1,CASSLDRGNIQYF
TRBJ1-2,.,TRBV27,CASSSDGYYGYTF
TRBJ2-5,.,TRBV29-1,CSADGQAYQETQYF
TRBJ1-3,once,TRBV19,CASSMQGRPTGNTIYF
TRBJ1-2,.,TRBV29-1,CSVNGNGYTF
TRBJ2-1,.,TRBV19,CASSMLFGTSGYNEQFF
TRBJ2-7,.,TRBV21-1,CASSKVTARQPPDCEQYF
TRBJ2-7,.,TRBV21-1,CASSKALAGKSYEQYF
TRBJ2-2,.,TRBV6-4,CASSYGTDTGELFF
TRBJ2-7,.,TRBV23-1,CASSQFSGLLAGFVSYEQYF
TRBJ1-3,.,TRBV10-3,CAISEPKEVGPGNTIYF
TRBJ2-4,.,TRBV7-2,CASRDQALQNIQYF
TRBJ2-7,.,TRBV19,CASSIGREYEQYF
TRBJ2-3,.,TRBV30,CAWTRGPKMGDTQYF
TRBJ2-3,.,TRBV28,CASTNFEGRTDTQYF
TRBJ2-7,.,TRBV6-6,CASDPHGSYEQYF